The rows below give T cell receptor beta chains drawn from one sample of a study of cytomegalovirus exposure and HLA in healthy donors. Clones were sequenced by immunoSEQ multiplex PCR, and TCRdb holds only the in-frame ones, with some missing. The sample lists tens of thousands of clones; about 80% were seen once. The material sequenced was PBMCs. The receptors were sampled from a man between 50 and 59 years old in good health and CMV-seropositive. Both conserved end residues are part of each CDR3. Fields, in order: J gene, V gene, CDR3 protein.

TRBJ1-2 TRBV20-1 CSARDNGYTF
TRBJ2-7 TRBV2 CAGARDRDSYEQYF
TRBJ2-3 TRBV28 CASSLSPGRGTQYF
TRBJ2-5 TRBV6-1 CASSERRASGAGAQYF
TRBJ2-6 TRBV4-1 CASSRQGTSGANVLTF
TRBJ1-5 TRBV21-1 CASSTQGRPQHF
TRBJ1-5 TRBV6-1 CASWDRASNQPQHF
TRBJ2-3 TRBV11-2 CASSSGLAGAVGDTQYF
TRBJ1-1 TRBV6-5 CASRTGGSEAFF
TRBJ2-5 TRBV7-2 CASSSTRRYEETQYF
TRBJ2-2 TRBV19 CASSISGSGTGELFF
TRBJ2-1 TRBV6-1 CASSRTWGENEQFF
TRBJ2-1 TRBV5-4 CASSPPGKRVSSYNEQFF
TRBJ1-1 TRBV6-1 CATAWGQGASTFF
TRBJ1-2 TRBV6-1 CASSEVPSQGAEGYTF
TRBJ2-2 TRBV19 CATTSSMAGELFF
. TRBV11-1 CASSPSVLSYEQYF
TRBJ1-1 TRBV18 CASSAQGNTEAFF
TRBJ1-5 TRBV5-4 CASSAGIYQPQHF
TRBJ2-1 TRBV4-2 CASSLGLAGNEQFF
TRBJ2-2 TRBV6-1 CASSDSQIGELFF
TRBJ2-1 TRBV6-5 CASSYSGAPYNEQFF
TRBJ2-1 TRBV27 CASSPRGGSGNEQFF
TRBJ1-2 TRBV30 CAWSVTDRLYGYTF
TRBJ2-7 TRBV28 CASSPDHTWTGFSEQYF
TRBJ1-3 TRBV9 CASSVTGGGVSGNTIYF
TRBJ2-2 TRBV5-1 CASSWGVTGELFF
TRBJ2-1 TRBV10-1 CASSNSLPNFPDNEQFF
. TRBV10-2 CASRVAGGQSYEQYF
TRBJ2-7 TRBV18 CASSPLGTGLSSYEQYF
TRBJ2-1 TRBV6-5 CASRGQGIGDNEQFF
TRBJ2-7 TRBV19 CASTEQGQSGSYEQYF
TRBJ2-7 TRBV5-6 CASSLMHRNYEQYF
TRBJ1-5 TRBV4-3 CASSQDVQVFNQPQHF
TRBJ2-7 TRBV7-2 CASSLATGLTGEQYF
TRBJ2-7 TRBV18 CASSPASGNSYEQYF
TRBJ1-1 TRBV5-6 CASSRFTGRDTEAFF
TRBJ2-5 TRBV19 CASSIGQGTKETQYF
. TRBV10-1 CASSRTGSYEQYF
TRBJ1-5 TRBV27 CASSRPGFPQHF
TRBJ2-7 TRBV6-6 CASSPSTGSYEQYF
TRBJ2-5 TRBV5-1 CASRRGSYNSGGQETQYF
TRBJ2-7 TRBV5-4 CASSLSGLHSYEQYF
TRBJ1-4 TRBV30 CAWSPSRSTNEKLFF
TRBJ1-4 TRBV9 CASSVRDSPAVNEKLFF
TRBJ2-1 TRBV19 CASSRSGSYNEQFF